The 5 T cell receptor beta chains below come from one sample, sequenced in a study of T cell repertoires in cytomegalovirus infection. TCRdb re-derived calls from the reads in MiXCR, one entry per CDR3 protein. The sample lists 200,000 to 300,000 distinct CDR3 sequences; approximately 9.2% were seen once. Material: PBMCs. The receptor source for this set is a human donor in good health (CMV status not recorded). Some clones in this sample may be carry-over from other donors' samples.

This clonotype was counted ten times or more. The V call is TRBV12-3 or TRBV12-4, the J call TRBJ2-7, with 7 positions matching TRBD1. The trim removed 3 bases at V and 6 bases at J, leaving 5 bases unmatched. The CDR3 sequence is 13 residues long. This chain's CDR3 is CASSFRQGAEQYF. CDR3 nucleotide sequence: TGTGCCAGCAGTTTCCGACAGGGCGCCGAGCAGTACTTC.

There are many counts of this clonotype. The chain couples TRBV7-2 to TRBJ2-2; D is undetermined. V dropped 0 bases and J dropped 6 bases, with 8 bases sitting between them. CDR1 and CDR2 (germline): SGHTA, FQGNSA. The CDR3 loop spans 14 amino acids. The CDR3 nucleotides are TGTGCCAGCAGCTTAGCAGGCTACCCCGGGGAGCTGTTTTTT. Translating it yields CASSLAGYPGELFF.

This clonotype was seen only a few times. This chain connects TRBV20-1 to TRBJ2-3; D unclear. CDR3 length equals 15 residues. Trimming shortened V by 5 bases and J by 1 base, and 16 bases separated the two germline ends. Germline CDR1 reads DFQATT; CDR2 reads SNEGSKA (reference sequence). The CDR3 region is CSAPRRSRRTDTQYF. CDR3 bases: TGCAGTGCTCCTCGCCGGAGCAGGCGCACAGATACGCAGTATTTT.

There are many counts of this clonotype. The CDR3 reads CASRPGPSNTGELFF. The CDR3 coding sequence is TGTGCCAGCAGACCGGGACCCTCGAACACCGGGGAGCTGTTTTTT. The rearrangement joins TRBV2 to TRBJ2-2; D is tentatively TRBD1 or TRBD2 (5 bases each). V was trimmed by 6 bases and J by 0 bases, leaving 11 bases between them. Per germline, CDR1 SNHLY and CDR2 FYNNEI. The CDR3 has 15 residues.

This chain links TRBV20-1 with TRBJ2-3, with 11 bases identical to TRBD2. The CDR3 consists of 15 residues. CDR1 and CDR2 (germline): DFQATT, SNEGSKA (reference sequence). V gave up 6 bases and J gave up 7 bases; unmatched junction bases: 12. In nucleotides, the CDR3 is TGCAGTGCCCTCATAGCGGGGGGGAGCCGGAATACGCAGTATTTT. As protein: CSALIAGGSRNTQYF.